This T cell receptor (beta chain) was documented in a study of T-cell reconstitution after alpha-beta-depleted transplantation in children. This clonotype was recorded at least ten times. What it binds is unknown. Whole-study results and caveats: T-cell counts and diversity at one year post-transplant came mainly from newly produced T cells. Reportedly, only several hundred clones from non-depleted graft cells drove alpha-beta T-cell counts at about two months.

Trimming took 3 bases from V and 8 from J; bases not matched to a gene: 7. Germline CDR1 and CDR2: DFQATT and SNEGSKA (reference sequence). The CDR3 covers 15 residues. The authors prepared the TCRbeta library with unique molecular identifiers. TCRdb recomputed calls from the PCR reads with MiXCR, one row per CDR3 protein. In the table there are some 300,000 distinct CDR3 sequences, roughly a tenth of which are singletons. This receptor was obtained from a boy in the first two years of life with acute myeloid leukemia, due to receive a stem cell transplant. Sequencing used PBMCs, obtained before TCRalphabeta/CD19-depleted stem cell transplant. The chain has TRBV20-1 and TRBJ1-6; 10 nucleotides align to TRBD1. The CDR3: CSASATGGADSPLHF. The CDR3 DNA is TGCAGTGCTAGCGCGACAGGGGGCGCGGATTCACCCCTCCACTTT.